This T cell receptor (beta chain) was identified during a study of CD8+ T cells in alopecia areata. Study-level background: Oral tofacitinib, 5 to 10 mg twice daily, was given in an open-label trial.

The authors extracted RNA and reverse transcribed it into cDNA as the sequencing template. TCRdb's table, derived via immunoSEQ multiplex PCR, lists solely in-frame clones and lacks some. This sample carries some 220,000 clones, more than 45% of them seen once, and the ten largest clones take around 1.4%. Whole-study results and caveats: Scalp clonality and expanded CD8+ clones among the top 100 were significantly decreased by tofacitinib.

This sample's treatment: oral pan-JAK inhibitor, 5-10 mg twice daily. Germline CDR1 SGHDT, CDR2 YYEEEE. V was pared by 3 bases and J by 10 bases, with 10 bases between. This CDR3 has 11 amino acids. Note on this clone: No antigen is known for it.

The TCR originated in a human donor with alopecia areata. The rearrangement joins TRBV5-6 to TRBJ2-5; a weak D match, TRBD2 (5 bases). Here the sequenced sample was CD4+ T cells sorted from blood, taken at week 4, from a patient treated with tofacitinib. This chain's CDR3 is CASSSMGSQYF. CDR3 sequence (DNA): TGTGCCAGCAGCTCCATGGGGAGCCAGTACTTC.